The T cell receptor (beta chain) under discussion was sequenced for a study of blood T cell repertoires in COVID-19 (dated by TCRdb to about 2020). In terms of the full investigation: The collaborator samples originated in the United States, Italy and Spain and spanned the acute and convalescent phases of COVID-19. Where HLA class I and class II types were available, the types were taken from metadata supplied by the sample provider, not from assay-based typing. A de-identified subject ID, COVID-19 status, age in years and sex were almost always included in the sample metadata. Samples were obtained from the ongoing ImmuneRACE study (first 160 participants) and from about 1,300 subjects provided by 6 global collaborators. Deeply sampled blood TCRbeta repertoires from subjects exposed to, actively infected with, or recovered from COVID-19 were included in the dataset. The material from the prospective study consisted of cDNA or gDNA derived from T cells, B-cell-depleted T cells, or PBMCs. The repertoires were made available in a free public database intended to serve as a resource for research on the immune response to SARS-CoV-2. What the study reported, not specific to this receptor: The amount of clinical and demographic metadata varied by source and participant and was provided uncurated.

TCRbeta CDR3 regions were amplified from genomic DNA by means of the immunoSEQ Assay, a bias-controlled multiplex PCR. The original pipeline was this. Within the assay, amplification of reference gene primers was used to estimate how many nucleated cells each sample contained. To quantify the absolute abundance of each unique TCRbeta CDR3 rearrangement, sequence reads were collapsed and filtered. For each sample, productive Simpson clonality was calculated by taking the square root of Simpson's diversity index across productive rearrangements. In its TCRdb copy, this immuneACCESS table keeps in-frame sequences only and misses some clones. Where compared with another copy, unresolved V genes explain less than half of these, and the others have no known cause. The V and J calls and clone size are taken from that table; D and trimming were inferred from the DNA. For this sample there are 68,000 or so clones; about 92% appear just once. Clones ranked in the top ten supply around 0.52% of the sample.

One collaborating source in Seattle enrolled patients during active infection and followed them longitudinally through the course of disease. The collaborating institutions used their own protocols to collect whole blood in K2EDTA tubes. For TCRbeta analysis, collaborator samples were shipped as frozen whole blood, as isolated PBMCs, or as DNA extracted from either sample type. Concerning this clone: The specificity of this receptor is unknown. No much larger clone exists at a distance of one base, and base qualities are not known.

V sheds 8 bases and J sheds 4 bases, leaving 11 bases between their ends. Measured from the cysteine to the phenylalanine, the CDR3 is 12 residues long. CDR3 DNA only is kept here, 36 bases in frame from base 1. The germline V gene supplies CDR1 MDHEN and CDR2 SYDVKM. The chain employs TRBV28 and TRBJ1-2, with TRBD1 as a weak D call on 5 bases. The sequenced material came from peripheral blood. The receptor was isolated from a man aged 45-65 years with COVID-19, enrolled during active disease. In nucleotides, the sequence is TGTGCCAGCGACGACAGAGTCTATGGCTACACCTTC. Its amino acids are CASDDRVYGYTF.